A single sample is the source of the 12 T cell receptor beta chains below, sequenced in a study of TIL therapy for anti-PD-1-resistant metastatic lung cancer. Time point in this sample: pre-treatment sample, taken before nivolumab and TIL therapy. Pleural nodules or supraclavicular lymph nodes made up most of the excised metastases sampled. Sequencing used immunoSEQ v3. Sequenced by immunoSEQ multiplex PCR; TCRdb stores in-frame clones only, minus some. Found here are tens of thousands of clones, 55% to 75% of them singletons; the top ten hold approximately 5.6%. The specimen was tumor tissue, collected at baseline. All receptors derive from a person between 25 and 79 years old with non-small cell lung cancer.

The CDR3 coding sequence is TGCAGCCCTTTTTACACTGAAGCTTTCTTT. As protein: CSPFYTEAFF. This chain links TRBV29-1 with TRBJ1-1; D remains ambiguous. Germline CDR1 reads SQVTM; CDR2 reads ANQGSEA. The CDR3 is 10 residues long. Trimming removed 8 bases from V and 3 bases from J, with 7 bases in between.

The rearrangement joins TRBV5-1 to TRBJ2-5; 8 bases agree with TRBD2. Germline CDR1 reads SGHRS; CDR2 reads YFSETQ. This CDR3 has 15 amino acids. The V and J ends lost 1 base and 5 bases, in that order; junction bases with no gene match: 7. The CDR3 nucleotides read TGCGCCAGCAGCTTGCCCGGGGGGGCCGAGGAGACCCAGTACTTC. Protein product: CASSLPGGAEETQYF.

This chain connects TRBV5-1 to TRBJ1-2; 7 bases agree with TRBD1. The CDR3 contains 14 residues. Trimming took 4 bases from V and 8 from J; bases not matched to a gene: 11. CDR1 and CDR2 (germline): SGHRS, YFSETQ. CDR3 nucleotides: TGCGCCAGCAGCCCGCGACCGGGACAGACAGGCTACACCTTC. Amino acids: CASSPRPGQTGYTF.

CDR3 coding DNA: TGCGCCAGCAGCGGTACGTGGGGCGAACAAGATACGCAGTATTTT. Its protein product is CASSGTWGEQDTQYF. The chain employs TRBV10-1 and TRBJ2-3, with a weak D call TRBD1 (5 bases). CDR1 and CDR2 from the germline V gene are WNHNN and SYGVQD (reference sequence). This CDR3 is built from 15 residues. V gave up 6 bases and J gave up 5 bases, with 18 bases separating them.

The V and J genes are TRBV5-1 and TRBJ2-2; the match to TRBD1 covers 9 bases. There are 15 residues in the CDR3. Unmatched junction bases numbered 6, after V lost 4 bases and J lost 5 bases. Germline lookup yields CDR1 SGHRS and CDR2 YFSETQ. The CDR3: CASSATGTGTGELFF. The CDR3 nucleotides are TGCGCCAGCAGCGCCACCGGGACAGGGACCGGGGAGCTGTTTTTT.

The chain couples TRBV7-2 to TRBJ2-3, with a possible D match to TRBD1 (5 bases). The CDR3 is 14 amino acids. V lost 1 base to trimming and J lost 3 bases, with 8 bases between them. Germline assignment: CDR1 SGHTA and CDR2 FQGNSA. This chain's CDR3 is CASSLVRVTDTQYF. The CDR3 bases are TGTGCCAGCAGCTTAGTCAGGGTTACAGATACGCAGTATTTT. The full variable domain, rest sourced from reference TRBV7-2 and TRBJ2-3, is GAGVSQSPSNKVTEKGKDVELRCDPISGHTALYWYRQSLGQGLEFLIYFQGNSAPDKSGLPSDRFSAERTGGSVSTLTIQRTQQEDSAVYLCASSLVRVTDTQYFGPGTRLTVL.

J is TRBJ2-7 and V is TRBV7-9; D remains unclear. Germline-derived CDR1 and CDR2 are SEHNR and FQNEAQ (reference sequence). Trimming left V 5 bases short and J 1 base short, with 9 bases between. CDR3 length: 13 residues. The CDR3 sequence: CASSPWGSYEQYF. As DNA, the CDR3 is TGTGCCAGCAGCCCGTGGGGATCCTACGAGCAGTACTTC.

The V gene is TRBV6-5, the J gene TRBJ1-1; D is ambiguous. V lost 2 bases to trimming and J lost 1 base, with 8 bases between them. CDR1 is MNHEY and CDR2 is SVGAGI in the germline V gene. The CDR3 sequence is 14 residues long. CDR3 loop: CASSYIGRNTEAFF. The CDR3 nucleotides read TGTGCCAGCAGTTACATAGGACGGAACACTGAAGCTTTCTTT.

J is TRBJ2-3 and V is TRBV7-6; D might be TRBD1 (5 bases). The CDR3 sequence is 13 residues long. V was clipped by 3 bases and J by 6 bases, with 10 bases between them. The germline CDR1 and CDR2 sequences are SGHVS and FNYEAQ. CDR3 sequence reads: CASSFQGWDTQYF. CDR3 bases: TGTGCCAGCAGCTTTCAGGGTTGGGATACGCAGTATTTT.

J is TRBJ2-1 and V is TRBV6-4; TRBD2 matches 12 bases. Germline V gene sequence: CDR1 MRHNA, CDR2 SNTAGT. This CDR3 has 19 residues. The V segment lost 6 bases and the J segment 8 bases; nucleotides outside the gene matches: 20. The CDR3 loop is CASRQTSGRSTLPPHEQFF. In DNA form, the CDR3 reads TGTGCCAGCAGACAGACTAGCGGGAGATCCACGCTCCCTCCTCATGAGCAGTTCTTC.

This clone was recorded only once. The chain joins TRBV5-4 to TRBJ2-1; D is possibly TRBD1 (7 bases). The CDR3 runs 15 residues. CDR1 is SGHNT, CDR2 YYREEE, per germline (reference sequence). The V end lost 7 bases, the J end lost 3 bases, and 17 bases lay between the germline ends. The CDR3 DNA follows: TGTGCCAGCCTAAACCGACAGGGAGGCTACAATGAGCAGTTCTTC. Translating gives CASLNRQGGYNEQFF.

The chain is built from TRBV19 and TRBJ2-6, with 11 nucleotides matching TRBD2. Germline V lookup: CDR1 LNHDA, CDR2 SQIVND (reference sequence). This CDR3 comprises 20 residues. V shed 6 bases and J 0 bases; nucleotides not matched to a gene: 13. The CDR3 coding sequence is TGTGCCAGTAGGGGCCGACTAGCGGGACGCCCGGGCTCTGGGGCCAACGTCCTGACTTTC. It encodes CASRGRLAGRPGSGANVLTF.